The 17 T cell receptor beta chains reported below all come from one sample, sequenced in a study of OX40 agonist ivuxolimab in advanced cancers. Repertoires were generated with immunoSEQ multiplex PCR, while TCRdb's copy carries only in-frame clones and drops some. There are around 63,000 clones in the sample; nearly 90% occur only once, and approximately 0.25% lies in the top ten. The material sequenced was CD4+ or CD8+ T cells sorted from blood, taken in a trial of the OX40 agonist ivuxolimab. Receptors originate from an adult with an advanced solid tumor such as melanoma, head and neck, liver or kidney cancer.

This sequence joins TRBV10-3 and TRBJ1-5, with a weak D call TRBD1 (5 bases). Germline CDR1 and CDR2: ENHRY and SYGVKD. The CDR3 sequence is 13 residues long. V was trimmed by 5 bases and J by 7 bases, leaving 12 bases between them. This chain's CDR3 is CAISTSWDQPQHF. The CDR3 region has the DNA TGTGCCATCAGTACAAGTTGGGACCAGCCCCAGCATTTT.

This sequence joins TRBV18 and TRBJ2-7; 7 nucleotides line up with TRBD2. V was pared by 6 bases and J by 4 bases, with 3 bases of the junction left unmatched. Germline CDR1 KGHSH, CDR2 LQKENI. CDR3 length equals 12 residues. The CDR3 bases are TGTGCCAGCTCCCCGCGGGGGTACGAGCAGTACTTC. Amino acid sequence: CASSPRGYEQYF.

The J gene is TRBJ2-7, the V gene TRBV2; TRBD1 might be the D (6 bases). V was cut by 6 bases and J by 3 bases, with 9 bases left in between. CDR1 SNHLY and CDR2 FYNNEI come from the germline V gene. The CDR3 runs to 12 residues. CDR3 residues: CASREQGYEQYF. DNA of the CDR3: TGTGCCAGCAGGGAACAGGGCTACGAGCAGTACTTC.

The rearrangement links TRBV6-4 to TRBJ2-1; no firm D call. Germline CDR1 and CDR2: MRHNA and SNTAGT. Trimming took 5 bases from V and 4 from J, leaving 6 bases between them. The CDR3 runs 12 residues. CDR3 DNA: TGTGCCAGCAGTTCCGGTTACAATGAGCAGTTCTTC. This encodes CASSSGYNEQFF.

CDR3 in amino acids: CSARAVGGYTF. DNA for the CDR3: TGCAGTGCTAGAGCGGTAGGTGGCTACACCTTC. V is TRBV20-1 and J is TRBJ1-2, with D hard to call. V shed 1 base and J shed 7 bases, with 7 bases lying between them. CDR1 DFQATT and CDR2 SNEGSKA come from the germline V gene (reference sequence). The CDR3 runs 11 residues.

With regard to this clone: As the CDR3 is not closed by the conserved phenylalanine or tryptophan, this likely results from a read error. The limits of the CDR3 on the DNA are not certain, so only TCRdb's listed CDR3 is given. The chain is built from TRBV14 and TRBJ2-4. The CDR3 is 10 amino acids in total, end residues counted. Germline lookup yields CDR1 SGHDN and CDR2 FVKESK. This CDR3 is CASKRRILWV.

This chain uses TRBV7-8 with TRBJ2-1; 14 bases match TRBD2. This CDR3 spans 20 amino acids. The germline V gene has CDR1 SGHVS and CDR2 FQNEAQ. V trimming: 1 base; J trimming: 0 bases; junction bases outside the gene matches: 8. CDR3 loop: CASSLGGTSGRWSSYNEQFF. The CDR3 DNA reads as TGTGCCAGCAGCTTAGGGGGGACTAGCGGGAGATGGAGCTCCTACAATGAGCAGTTCTTC. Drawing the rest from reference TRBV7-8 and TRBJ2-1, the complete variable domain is GAGVSQSPRYKVAKRGQDVALRCDPISGHVSLFWYQQALGQGPEFLTYFQNEAQLDKSGLPSDRFFAERPEGSVSTLKIQRTQQEDSAVYLCASSLGGTSGRWSSYNEQFFGPGTRLTVL.

As DNA, the CDR3 is TGTGCTAGTGGAGATAAACAGGACAATAGCAATCAGCCCCAGCATTTT. This encodes CASGDKQDNSNQPQHF. The chain employs TRBV12-5 and TRBJ1-5; TRBD1 might be the D (5 bases). Germline assignment: CDR1 LGHNT and CDR2 FRNRAP. The V and J ends lost 6 bases and 0 bases respectively, with 15 bases between them. The CDR3 totals 16 residues.

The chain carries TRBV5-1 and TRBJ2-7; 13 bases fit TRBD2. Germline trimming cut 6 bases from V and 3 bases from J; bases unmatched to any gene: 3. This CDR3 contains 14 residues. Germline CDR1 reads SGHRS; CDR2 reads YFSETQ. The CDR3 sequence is CASTRTSGSYEQYF. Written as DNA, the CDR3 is TGCGCCAGCACTCGGACTAGCGGGAGCTACGAGCAGTACTTC.

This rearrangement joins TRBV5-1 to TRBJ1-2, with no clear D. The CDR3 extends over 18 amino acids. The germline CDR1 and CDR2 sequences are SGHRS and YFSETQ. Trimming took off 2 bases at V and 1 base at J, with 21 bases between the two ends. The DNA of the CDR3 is TGCGCCAGCAGCTTCCGTTCAGGTTCGGTCGGGAGTAACTATGGCTACACCTTC. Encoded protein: CASSFRSGSVGSNYGYTF.

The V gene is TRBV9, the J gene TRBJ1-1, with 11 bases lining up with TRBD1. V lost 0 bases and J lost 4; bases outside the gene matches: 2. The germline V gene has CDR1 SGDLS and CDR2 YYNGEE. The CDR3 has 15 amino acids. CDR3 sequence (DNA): TGTGCCAGCAGCGTAGGGACAGGGGGCCTCACTGAAGCTTTCTTT. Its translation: CASSVGTGGLTEAFF.

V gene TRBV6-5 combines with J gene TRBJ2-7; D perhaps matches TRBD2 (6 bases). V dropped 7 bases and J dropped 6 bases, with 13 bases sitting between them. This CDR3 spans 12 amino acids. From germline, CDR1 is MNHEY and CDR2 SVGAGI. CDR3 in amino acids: CASNLEGREQYF. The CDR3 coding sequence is TGTGCCAGCAATTTGGAGGGTCGCGAGCAGTACTTC.

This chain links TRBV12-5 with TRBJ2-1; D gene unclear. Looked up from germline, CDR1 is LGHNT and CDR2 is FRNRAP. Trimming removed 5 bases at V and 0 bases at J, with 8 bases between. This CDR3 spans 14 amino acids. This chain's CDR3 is CASGLKSSYNEQFF. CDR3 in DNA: TGTGCTAGTGGTCTGAAGAGCTCCTACAATGAGCAGTTCTTC.

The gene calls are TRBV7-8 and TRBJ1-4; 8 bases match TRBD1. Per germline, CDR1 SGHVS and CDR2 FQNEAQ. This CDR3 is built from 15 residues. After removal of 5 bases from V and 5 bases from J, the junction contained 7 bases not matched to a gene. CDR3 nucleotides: TGTGCCAGCAGCACCCGGACAGGGAAGAATGAAAAACTGTTTTTT. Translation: CASSTRTGKNEKLFF.

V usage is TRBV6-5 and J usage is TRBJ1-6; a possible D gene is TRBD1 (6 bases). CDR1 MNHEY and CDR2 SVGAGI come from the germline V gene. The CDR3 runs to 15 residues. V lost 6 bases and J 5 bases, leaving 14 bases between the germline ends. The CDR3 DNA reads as TGTGCCAGCAGGGGGAGGAGGACAGATAATTCACCCCTCCACTTT. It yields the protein CASRGRRTDNSPLHF.

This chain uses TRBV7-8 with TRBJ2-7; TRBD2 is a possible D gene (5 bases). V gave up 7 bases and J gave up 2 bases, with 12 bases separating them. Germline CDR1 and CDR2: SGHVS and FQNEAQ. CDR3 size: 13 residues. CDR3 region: CASIAPGTYEQYF. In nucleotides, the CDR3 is TGTGCCAGCATCGCGCCCGGGACCTACGAGCAGTACTTC.

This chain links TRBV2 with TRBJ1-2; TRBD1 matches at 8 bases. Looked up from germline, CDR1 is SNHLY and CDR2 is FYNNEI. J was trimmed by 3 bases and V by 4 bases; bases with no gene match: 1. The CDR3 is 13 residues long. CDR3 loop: CASSGTGYYGYTF. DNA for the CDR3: TGTGCCAGCAGTGGGACAGGGTACTATGGCTACACCTTC.